This TCR beta chain was observed in a study of Graves' ophthalmopathy and Graves' hyperthyroidism. The germline gives CDR1 KGHSH, CDR2 LQKENI. Trimming stripped 0 bases from V and 5 bases from J, with 4 bases between. This CDR3 spans 12 amino acids. As for this clonotype: What it binds is unknown.

Amplification targeted the TCR beta CDR3 regions, with RNA transcripts as the source material. The library came from an HTBI-primed first-round RT-PCR and a second-round multiplex PCR. TCRdb reprocessed the multiplex PCR reads via MiXCR and lists one record per CDR3 protein. The table records around 1,200,000 distinct CDR3 sequences, about two fifths of them present only once. Study results and limitations: With a specificity of around 77% and a sensitivity of about 71%, the model predicted ophthalmopathy progression.

This chain connects TRBV18 to TRBJ2-5; D is unresolved. Input material: peripheral blood or thyroid tissue (not recorded which). This clonotype was sampled from an adult man with Graves' hyperthyroidism. CDR3 in amino acids: CASSPPSETQYF. Here the CDR3 DNA reads TGTGCCAGCTCACCACCTTCGGAGACCCAGTACTTC.